This T cell receptor (beta chain) was profiled in a study of T cells in Graves' hyperthyroidism and ophthalmopathy. TCR beta CDR3 regions were amplified from RNA transcripts. Carried out on the TCR CDR3, a first-round RT-PCR used the HTBI primer set. A single record per CDR3 protein comes from TCRdb applying MiXCR to the multiplex PCR reads. Of about 610,000 distinct CDR3 sequences detected, roughly 14% appear once; the ten largest clones hold approximately 4.3%. Clinical symptoms, serum thyroxine and TRAb, thyroid ultrasound and orbital computed tomography were used for the diagnoses. This CDR3 has 13 amino acids. V was pared by 3 bases and J by 4 bases, with 9 bases between. Germline assignment: CDR1 MNHNS and CDR2 SASEGT.

The clonotype comes from a woman between 35 and 50 years old with Graves' ophthalmopathy. This chain connects TRBV6-1 to TRBJ2-5, with D tentatively TRBD1 or TRBD2 (5 bases each). The sample was blood. The CDR3 DNA reads as TGTGCCAGCAGTGAGGGACGCAGAGAGACCCAGTACTTC. It specifies CASSEGRRETQYF.